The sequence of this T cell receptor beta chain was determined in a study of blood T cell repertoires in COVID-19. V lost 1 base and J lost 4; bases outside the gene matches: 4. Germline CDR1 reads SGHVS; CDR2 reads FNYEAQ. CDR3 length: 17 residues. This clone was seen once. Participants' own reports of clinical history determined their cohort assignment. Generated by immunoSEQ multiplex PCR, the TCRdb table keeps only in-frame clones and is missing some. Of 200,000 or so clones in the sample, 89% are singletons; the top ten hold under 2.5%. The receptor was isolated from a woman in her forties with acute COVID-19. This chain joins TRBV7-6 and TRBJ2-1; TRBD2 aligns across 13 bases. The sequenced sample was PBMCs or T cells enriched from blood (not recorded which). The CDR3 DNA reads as TGTGCCAGCAGCTTAGGGAGGACTAGCGGGAGTTACAATGAGCAGTTCTTC. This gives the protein CASSLGRTSGSYNEQFF. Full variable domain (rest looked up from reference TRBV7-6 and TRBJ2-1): GAGVSQSPRYKVTKRGQDVALRCDPISGHVSLYWYRQALGQGPEFLTYFNYEAQQDKSGLPNDRFSAERPEGSISTLTIQRTEQRDSAMYRCASSLGRTSGSYNEQFFGPGTRLTVL.